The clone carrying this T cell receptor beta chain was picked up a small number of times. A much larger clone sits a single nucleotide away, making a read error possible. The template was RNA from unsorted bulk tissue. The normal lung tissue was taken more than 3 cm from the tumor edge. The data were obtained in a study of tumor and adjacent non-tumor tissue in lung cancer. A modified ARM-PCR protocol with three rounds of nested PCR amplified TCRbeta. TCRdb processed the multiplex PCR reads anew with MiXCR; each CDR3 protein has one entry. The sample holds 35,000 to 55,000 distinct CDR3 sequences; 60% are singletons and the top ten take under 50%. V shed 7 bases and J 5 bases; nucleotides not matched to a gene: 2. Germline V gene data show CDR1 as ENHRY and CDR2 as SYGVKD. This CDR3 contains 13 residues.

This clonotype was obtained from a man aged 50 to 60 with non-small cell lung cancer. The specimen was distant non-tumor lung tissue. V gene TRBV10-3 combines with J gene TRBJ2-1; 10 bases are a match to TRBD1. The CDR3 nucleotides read TGTGCCATCATCGGGACAGGGGACAATGAGCAGTTCTTC. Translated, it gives CAIIGTGDNEQFF.